This T cell receptor beta chain emerged from a study of diagnostic markers for celiac disease (dated by TCRdb to 2020 to 2021). Its CDR3 holds 12 amino acids, cysteine through phenylalanine. This entry has no DNA. CDR1 and CDR2 were assigned from the germline V gene (reference sequence) as DFQATT and SNEGSKA. A remark on this clonotype: Its specific antigen is unknown.

The instrument was an Illumina MiSeq. TCRdb reanalyzed the reads, keeping one entry per CDR3 protein sequence and omitting DNA. This sample's records show about 1,800 distinct CDR3 sequences. The top ten constitute over 15% of the sample. This TCR was sampled from a human donor. This table probably holds off-target reads from a library built for another chain. The chain was built from TRBV20-1 and TRBJ2-5; the D call of TRBD1 rests on TCRdb alone, since no DNA is present to check it. The sequenced material came from either unsorted cells or a sorted T cell fraction (not recorded which). CDR3 loop: CSARGGQETQYF.